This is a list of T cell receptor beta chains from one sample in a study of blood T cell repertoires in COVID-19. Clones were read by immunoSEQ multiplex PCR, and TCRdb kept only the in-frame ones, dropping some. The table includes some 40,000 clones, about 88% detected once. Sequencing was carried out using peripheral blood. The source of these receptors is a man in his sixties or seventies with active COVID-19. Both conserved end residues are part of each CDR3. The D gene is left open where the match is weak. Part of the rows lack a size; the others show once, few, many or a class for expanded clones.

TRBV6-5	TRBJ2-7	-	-	CASKRLANSYEQYF	TGTGCCAGCAAAAGACTGGCGAACTCCTACGAGCAGTACTTC
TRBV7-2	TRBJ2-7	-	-	CASSLVVSGYYEQYF	TGTGCCAGCAGCTTAGTAGTCAGCGGATATTACGAGCAGTACTTC
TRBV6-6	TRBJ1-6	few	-	CASSYSLNSPLHF	TGTGCCAGCAGTTACTCCCTAAATTCACCCCTCCACTTT
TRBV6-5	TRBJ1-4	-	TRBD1	CASTRTGRNEKLFF	TGTGCCAGCACCCGGACAGGGAGAAATGAAAAACTGTTTTTT
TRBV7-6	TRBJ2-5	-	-	CASSLLTGRPQETQYF	TGTGCCAGCAGCTTACTCACCGGGAGACCCCAAGAGACCCAGTACTTC
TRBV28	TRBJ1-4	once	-	CASSFQGGNEKLFF	TGTGCCAGCAGTTTCCAGGGTGGTAATGAAAAACTGTTTTTT
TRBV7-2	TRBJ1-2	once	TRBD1	CASSTRTGLGYTF	TGTGCCAGCAGCACTAGGACAGGGCTCGGCTACACCTTC
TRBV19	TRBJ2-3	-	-	CASSFGRYTDTQYF	TGTGCCAGTAGCTTCGGTAGATACACAGATACGCAGTATTTT
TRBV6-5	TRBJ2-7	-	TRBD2	CARRPGAGGTYEQYF	TGTGCCCGCCGTCCGGGGGCGGGGGGTACCTACGAGCAGTACTTC
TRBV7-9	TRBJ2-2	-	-	CASSLPWSTGELFF	TGTGCCAGCAGCTTACCCTGGAGTACCGGGGAGCTGTTTTTT
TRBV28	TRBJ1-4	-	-	CASRTGGGHNEKLFF	TGTGCCAGCAGGACCGGGGGAGGCCACAATGAAAAACTGTTTTTT
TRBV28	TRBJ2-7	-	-	CASSSNQYEQYF	TGTGCCAGCAGTTCCAATCAATACGAGCAGTACTTC
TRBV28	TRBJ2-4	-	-	CASSLRGSYSAKNIQYF	TGTGCCAGCAGTTTAAGGGGGTCCTACTCAGCCAAAAACATTCAGTACTTC
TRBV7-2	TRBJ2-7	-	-	CASSLAGVAVSYEQYF	TGTGCCAGCAGCTTAGCCGGGGTAGCGGTCTCCTACGAGCAGTACTTC
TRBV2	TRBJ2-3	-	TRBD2	CASAGARDTQYF	TGTGCCAGCGCGGGAGCGAGAGATACGCAGTATTTT
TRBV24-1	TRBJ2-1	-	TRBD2	CATSVGLAGESSYNEQFF	TGTGCCACCAGTGTAGGACTAGCGGGAGAGAGCTCCTACAATGAGCAGTTCTTC
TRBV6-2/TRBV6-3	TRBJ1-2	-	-	CASSYGQRSYGYTF	TGTGCCAGCAGTTACGGACAGCGCTCCTATGGCTACACCTTC
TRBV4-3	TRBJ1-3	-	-	CASSPGGNSGNTIYF	TGCGCCAGCAGCCCCGGGGGGAACTCTGGAAACACCATATATTTT
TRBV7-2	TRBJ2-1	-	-	CASSTKERGGYNEQFF	TGTGCCAGCAGCACTAAGGAGAGGGGGGGCTACAATGAGCAGTTCTTC
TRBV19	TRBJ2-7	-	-	CASRKNRDKSEQYF	TGTGCCAGTAGAAAGAACCGGGACAAGTCCGAGCAGTACTTC
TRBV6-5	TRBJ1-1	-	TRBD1	CASSSGQGGAFF	TGTGCCAGCAGCTCCGGACAGGGAGGTGCTTTCTTT
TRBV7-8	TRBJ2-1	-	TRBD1	CASSNTGTGGNEQFF	TGTGCCAGCAGCAACACCGGGACAGGGGGGAATGAGCAGTTCTTC
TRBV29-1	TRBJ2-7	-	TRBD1	CSATGTAYEQYF	TGCAGCGCAACCGGGACAGCGTACGAGCAGTACTTC
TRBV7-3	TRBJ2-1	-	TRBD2	CASSLGTSGRDEQFF	TGTGCCAGCAGCTTAGGGACTAGCGGGAGAGATGAGCAGTTCTTC
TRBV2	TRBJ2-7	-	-	CASGQTHEQYF	TGTGCCAGCGGACAGACCCACGAGCAGTACTTC
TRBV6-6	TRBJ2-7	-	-	CASSSRGYEQYF	TGTGCCAGCAGTTCCAGGGGATACGAGCAGTACTTC
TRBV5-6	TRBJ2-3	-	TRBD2	CASSFSGRGTDTQYF	TGTGCCAGCAGCTTTAGCGGGAGAGGGACAGATACGCAGTATTTT
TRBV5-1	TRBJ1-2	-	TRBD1	CASSFGQGPRFGGYTF	TGCGCCAGCAGCTTCGGACAGGGACCACGCTTCGGGGGCTACACCTTC
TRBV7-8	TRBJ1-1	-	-	CASRLEQNTEAFF	TGTGCCAGCAGACTTGAGCAGAACACTGAAGCTTTCTTT